The entry that follows covers one T cell receptor beta chain sequence. Antigen: not known. This record belongs to a study of a mutant IDH1 vaccine in newly diagnosed glioma. Documented time point: week 5, during vaccination. The vaccine gave 300 ug of a 20-mer mutant IDH1 peptide subcutaneously per dose. Clones were sequenced by immunoSEQ multiplex PCR, and TCRdb holds only the in-frame ones, with some missing. The sample records nearly 55,000 clones, over 70% being singletons. The CDR3 covers 16 residues. The trim removed 3 bases at V and 9 bases at J, leaving 10 bases unmatched. Germline V lookup: CDR1 LNHNV, CDR2 YYDKDF (reference sequence).

This chain joins TRBV15 and TRBJ1-6; 8 positions match TRBD1. Material: PBMCs, obtained from a glioma patient whose treatment included an IDH1 peptide vaccine. The sequence was obtained from a man aged 30-40 years with glioma. CDR3 in DNA: TGTGCCACCAGCAGCGATAGAGGGACAGGCTCTTCACCCCTCCACTTT. As protein: CATSSDRGTGSSPLHF.